What follows are 23 T cell receptor beta chains derived from one specimen sequenced in a study of blood T cell repertoires in COVID-19. The repertoire was sequenced with immunoSEQ multiplex PCR; TCRdb's copy has only in-frame clones and lacks some. The sample contains 200,000 to 300,000 clones, approximately 80% of which appear only once. Sequenced sample: peripheral blood. The receptors were sampled from a woman aged 60-75 years with active or convalescent COVID-19.

CDR3 residues: CASSPLGRQGQFNSPLHF. DNA for the CDR3: TGTGCCAGCAGCCCCCTGGGGAGACAGGGCCAATTTAATTCACCCCTCCACTTT. The rearrangement joins TRBV4-2 to TRBJ1-6; 7 bases line up with TRBD1. This CDR3 is 18 amino acids long. The trim removed 4 bases at V and 6 bases at J, leaving 15 bases unmatched. In germline, CDR1 is LGHNA, CDR2 YNFKEQ.

The V call is TRBV7-9, the J call TRBJ2-5; possibly TRBD1 for D (6 bases). Germline assignment: CDR1 SEHNR and CDR2 FQNEAQ (reference sequence). The V and J ends lost 5 bases and 5 bases respectively, with 21 bases between them. The CDR3 runs to 16 residues. Here the CDR3 reads CASSPYAGTQGETQYF. The DNA for the CDR3 is TGTGCCAGCAGCCCATATGCCGGGACCCAGGGGGAGACCCAGTACTTC.

CDR3 in DNA: TGTGCCAGCAGTGCGCTGGAATGGGACAGGGCGAACACCGGGGAGCTGTTTTTT. It is translated as CASSALEWDRANTGELFF. The V gene is TRBV2, the J gene TRBJ2-2, with 9 bases that match TRBD1. The CDR3 runs 18 residues. Trimming at V came to 4 bases and at J to 0 bases, leaving 9 bases not matched to a gene. Per germline, CDR1 SNHLY and CDR2 FYNNEI.

This chain uses TRBV28 with TRBJ1-6, with D perhaps TRBD1 (5 bases). V lost 6 bases and J 6 bases, leaving 18 bases between the germline ends. Germline values: CDR1 MDHEN, CDR2 SYDVKM. The CDR3 is made up of 16 amino acids. The CDR3 loop reads CASSSPTGPINSPLHF. The CDR3 DNA reads as TGTGCCAGCAGCTCCCCAACAGGTCCGATTAATTCACCCCTCCACTTT.

The chain uses TRBV30 and TRBJ2-1; 8 nucleotides match TRBD2. V lost 5 bases, J lost 2 bases, and 2 bases stayed unmatched. Germline V gene data show CDR1 as GTSNPN and CDR2 as SVGIG (reference sequence). The CDR3 is made up of 13 amino acids. CDR3 sequence reads: CAWETSAYNEQFF. CDR3 nucleotide sequence: TGTGCCTGGGAGACTAGCGCCTACAATGAGCAGTTCTTC.

The chain couples TRBV7-9 to TRBJ2-7, with 8 bases matching TRBD1. Trimming at V came to 1 base and at J to 4 bases, leaving 3 bases not matched to a gene. CDR3 length equals 14 residues. Germline CDR1 reads SEHNR; CDR2 reads FQNEAQ (reference sequence). CDR3 amino acids: CASSLGTGFYEQYF. The CDR3 DNA reads as TGTGCCAGCAGCTTAGGGACAGGGTTTTACGAGCAGTACTTC. Full variable domain (outside the CDR3, taken from reference TRBV7-9 and TRBJ2-7): DTGVSQNPRHKITKRGQNVTFRCDPISEHNRLYWYRQTLGQGPEFLTYFQNEAQLEKSRLLSDRFSAERPKGSFSTLEIQRTEQGDSAMYLCASSLGTGFYEQYFGPGTRLTVT.

CDR3 nucleotide sequence: TGTGCCAGCAGCGCCGGACAGGGTGGGGAGACCCAGTACTTC. Translating gives CASSAGQGGETQYF. V usage is TRBV7-3 and J usage is TRBJ2-5, with 8 bases fitting TRBD1. V gave up 5 bases and J gave up 5 bases; unmatched junction bases: 7. The CDR3 is 14 amino acids. CDR1 is SGHTA, CDR2 FQGTGA, per germline.

The J gene is TRBJ2-1, the V gene TRBV7-8; the D is unclear. The V gene lost 1 base and the J gene lost 2 bases, with 9 bases spanning the gap. The CDR3 loop spans 15 amino acids. The V gene's germline CDR1 is SGHVS and CDR2 FQNEAQ. This CDR3 is CASSLEENPYNEQFF. The CDR3 DNA reads TGTGCCAGCAGCTTAGAGGAGAACCCCTACAATGAGCAGTTCTTC.

This chain links TRBV30 with TRBJ2-7, with D possibly matching TRBD2 (6 bases). From germline, CDR1 is GTSNPN and CDR2 SVGIG (reference sequence). V lost 8 bases and J 1 base, leaving 15 bases between the germline ends. The CDR3 covers 13 residues. The CDR3 loop is CAGTGANSYEQYF. As DNA, the CDR3 is TGTGCCGGGACGGGAGCAAATTCCTACGAGCAGTACTTC.

This clone was picked up a small number of times. J is TRBJ2-1 and V is TRBV5-8, with a weak D call TRBD2 (5 bases). Per the germline V gene, CDR1 is SGHTS and CDR2 is YDEGEE. Deletions cut 4 bases from V and 0 bases from J, with 11 bases between. CDR3 size: 15 residues. CDR3 sequence: CASSRGTSSYNEQFF. The CDR3 nucleotides are TGTGCCAGCAGCCGGGGTACTAGCTCCTACAATGAGCAGTTCTTC.

This sequence joins TRBV7-9 and TRBJ1-4; a weak D match, TRBD1 (6 bases). CDR3 size: 16 residues. The V end was cut by 5 bases, the J end by 8 bases, with 21 bases between. CDR1 and CDR2 from the germline V gene are SEHNR and FQNEAQ (reference sequence). CDR3 residues: CASSRGANREKEKLFF. The DNA of the CDR3 is TGTGCCAGCAGCCGGGGGGCGAACAGGGAGAAGGAAAAACTGTTTTTT.

The chain combines TRBV4-1 with TRBJ2-7; tentatively, D is TRBD2 (6 bases). The length of the CDR3 is 15 residues. Germline V gene lookup returns CDR1 MGHRA and CDR2 YSYEKL. With 1 base removed from V and 0 bases from J, the gap between germline ends came to 10 bases. The CDR3 spells CASSQVAGSSYEQYF. CDR3 nucleotide sequence: TGCGCCAGCAGCCAAGTGGCGGGGAGCTCCTACGAGCAGTACTTC.

The chain joins TRBV11-3 to TRBJ2-1; the match to TRBD2 covers 7 bases. The ends lost 5 bases at V and 4 bases at J; junction bases unmatched: 8. Germline assignment: CDR1 SGHNT and CDR2 YENEEA. The CDR3 has 15 amino acids. CDR3 in DNA: TGTGCCAGCAGCATCGGTGCGGGAGTATACAATGAGCAGTTCTTC. The encoded protein is CASSIGAGVYNEQFF.

This clone has a single count. The chain uses TRBV27 and TRBJ2-3, with 7 bases fitting TRBD1. The CDR3 totals 14 residues. V was clipped by 5 bases and J by 5 bases; unmatched bases: 7. Germline CDR1 is MNHEY and CDR2 is SMNVEV (reference sequence). The CDR3 spells CASSDRVKKDTQYF. CDR3 bases: TGTGCCAGCAGTGACAGGGTCAAGAAAGATACGCAGTATTTT.

V usage is TRBV2 and J usage is TRBJ2-7, with a possible D match to TRBD2 (7 bases). The germline CDR1 and CDR2 sequences are SNHLY and FYNNEI. Trimming shortened V by 1 base and J by 2 bases, and 21 bases separated the two germline ends. This CDR3 has 18 residues. CDR3 in amino acids: CASSEEAGEGPGTYEQYV. CDR3 nucleotides: TGTGCCAGCAGTGAAGAGGCAGGGGAGGGTCCGGGAACCTACGAGCAGTACGTC.

The table lists this clone with a few counts. The genes are TRBV11-2 and TRBJ1-6; D may be TRBD1 (5 bases). This CDR3 contains 14 residues. Trimming cost V 1 base and J 14 bases, with 15 bases left between them. From germline, CDR1 is SGHAT and CDR2 FQNNGV. The CDR3 loop reads CASSLGTGRNTLHF. In DNA form, the CDR3 reads TGTGCCAGCAGCTTAGGTACAGGTCGGAATACCCTCCACTTT. The whole variable domain, filled in from reference TRBV11-2 and TRBJ1-6, reads EAGVAQSPRYKIIEKRQSVAFWCNPISGHATLYWYQQILGQGPKLLIQFQNNGVVDDSQLPKDRFSAERLKGVDSTLKIQPAKLEDSAVYLCASSLGTGRNTLHFGNGTRLTVT.

This clone has only one observation. The chain couples TRBV20-1 to TRBJ2-5; no firm D call. Germline values: CDR1 DFQATT, CDR2 SNEGSKA (reference sequence). CDR3 length: 12 residues. V was shortened by 3 bases and J by 5 bases, with 10 bases between the two germline ends. The CDR3 nucleotides read TGCAGTGCTAGTGGCGCGAGGGAGACCCAGTACTTC. Protein product: CSASGARETQYF.

This chain joins TRBV28 and TRBJ1-4, with TRBD1 matching 10 bases. Germline CDR1 reads MDHEN; CDR2 reads SYDVKM. V shed 6 bases and J 0 bases; nucleotides not matched to a gene: 7. CDR3 length equals 17 residues. CDR3 protein: CASSSSGTGATNEKLFF. Written as DNA, the CDR3 is TGTGCCAGCAGCTCCTCCGGGACAGGGGCAACTAATGAAAAACTGTTTTTT.

The V and J genes are TRBV11-2 and TRBJ2-1, with a weak D call TRBD1 (6 bases). V lost 5 bases and J lost 5, with 10 bases in between. Germline values: CDR1 SGHAT, CDR2 FQNNGV. The CDR3 is 13 residues long. CDR3 residues: CASSTGTNNEQFF. The CDR3 DNA reads as TGTGCCAGCAGCACCGGGACAAACAATGAGCAGTTCTTC.

This clone occurred a few times. The chain employs TRBV7-8 and TRBJ1-6, with D perhaps TRBD1 (6 bases). The CDR3 spans 20 residues. The germline gives CDR1 SGHVS, CDR2 FQNEAQ. V lost 5 bases to trimming and J lost 0 bases, with 23 bases between them. DNA for the CDR3: TGTGCCAGCAGCCCTAGAGAGGGGGGGTCCTTTTCCTCCTATAATTCACCCCTCCACTTT. It encodes CASSPREGGSFSSYNSPLHF.

The chain uses TRBV6-5 and TRBJ2-5; TRBD2 agrees at 7 bases. Germline V gene lookup returns CDR1 MNHEY and CDR2 SVGAGI. V was pared by 1 base and J by 5 bases, with 7 bases of the junction left unmatched. The CDR3 contains 15 residues. CDR3: CASSYYSGVQETQYF. The CDR3 bases are TGTGCCAGCAGTTACTACAGCGGGGTCCAGGAGACCCAGTACTTC.

This chain connects TRBV18 to TRBJ1-1; the D gene is possibly TRBD1 (6 bases). In germline, CDR1 is KGHSH, CDR2 LQKENI. The V end was cut by 4 bases, the J end by 1 base, with 10 bases between. CDR3 length: 14 amino acids. CDR3 amino acids: CASSLQGRNTEAFF. CDR3 in DNA: TGTGCCAGCTCACTACAGGGCCGGAACACTGAAGCTTTCTTT.

The chain recombines TRBV6-6 with TRBJ1-1; TRBD1 might be the D (5 bases). Looked up from germline, CDR1 is MNHNY and CDR2 is SVGAGI (reference sequence). V was trimmed by 9 bases and J by 1 base, leaving 12 bases between them. This CDR3 spans 13 amino acids. The CDR3 spells CASRQSQNTEAFF. In DNA form, the CDR3 reads TGTGCCAGTCGACAGAGCCAGAACACTGAAGCTTTCTTT.